This T cell receptor beta chain is from a study of read filtering for tumor transcriptome and immune sequencing. The length of the CDR3 is 13 residues. CDR1 is SGHVS, CDR2 FNYEAQ, per germline. Trimming pared 4 bases from V and 6 bases from J, leaving 12 bases between. From about 400 ng of RNA, a library with molecular barcoded alpha/delta and beta/gamma adaptors was made. TCRdb itself ran the reads through MiXCR, one entry per CDR3 protein. The sample has tens of thousands of distinct CDR3 sequences, around 11% seen once. Ten or more counts support this clonotype. The rearrangement joins TRBV7-6 to TRBJ1-1; D may be TRBD1 (5 bases). The origin of this receptor is a donor at least 40 years old with multiple myeloma. Sequenced input: a population of CD138-negative cells sorted from bone marrow. The DNA for the CDR3 is TGTGCCAGCAGCTCAGGGATGAGGGCTGAAGCTTTCTTT. This encodes CASSSGMRAEAFF.